A selection of T cell receptor beta chains follows, all from one sample in a study of tumor-infiltrating lymphocytes in oesophageal squamous cell carcinoma. Using its own MiXCR run on the PCR reads, TCRdb lists one record per CDR3 protein. The table lists approximately 18,000 distinct CDR3 sequences, nearly 45% of them singletons. The sequenced sample was esophageal tumor tissue. The receptor set was obtained from a male donor with esophageal squamous cell carcinoma. Each CDR3 is given with its conserved first and last residue. The order of the fields is D gene, clone size, V gene, J gene, CDR3 protein, CDR3 DNA. A D gene is named only where the DNA matches it firmly. Not all rows give a size; the values are once, few, many and, for expanded clones, a class.

>-|-|TRBV19|TRBJ2-6
CASSRVPRGVGELWLHLRF
-
>-|once|TRBV7-4|TRBJ2-7
CASSIGGGYEQYF
TGTGCCAGCAGCATTGGAGGGGGCTACGAGCAGTACTTC
>-|-|TRBV6-6|TRBJ1-2
CASRGETRGYTF
TGTGCCAGCCGCGGGGAAACGCGTGGCTACACCTTC
>TRBD2|-|TRBV7-2|TRBJ2-7
CASSLRTSGGRDEQYF
TGTGCCAGCAGCCTAAGGACTAGCGGGGGTAGGGATGAGCAGTACTTC
>-|-|TRBV28|TRBJ1-1
CASSAFATEAFF
TGTGCCAGCAGCGCTTTCGCCACTGAAGCTTTCTTT
>-|-|TRBV12-3/TRBV12-4|TRBJ2-4
CASSWTVLAKNIQYF
TGTGCCAGCAGTTGGACGGTTCTAGCCAAAAACATTCAGTACTTC
>-|-|TRBV6-1|TRBJ1-4
CASRGGEKLFF
TGTGCCAGCAGGGGGGGAGAAAAACTGTTTTTT
>-|once|TRBV7-3|TRBJ2-6
CASSLGAPGANVLTF
TGTGCCAGCAGCTTGGGGGCGCCTGGGGCCAACGTCCTGACTTTC
>-|-|TRBV6-4|TRBJ2-5
CASSEWAEETQYF
TGTGCCAGCAGTGAGTGGGCAGAAGAGACCCAGTACTTC
>TRBD2|-|TRBV7-2|TRBJ2-1
CASSLVSSGISYNEQFF
TGTGCCAGCAGCTTAGTCTCTAGCGGGATCTCCTACAATGAGCAGTTCTTC
>-|-|TRBV7-6|TRBJ1-4
CASSLGRRDNEKLFF
TGTGCCAGCAGCTTAGGCAGACGGGATAATGAAAAACTGTTTTTT